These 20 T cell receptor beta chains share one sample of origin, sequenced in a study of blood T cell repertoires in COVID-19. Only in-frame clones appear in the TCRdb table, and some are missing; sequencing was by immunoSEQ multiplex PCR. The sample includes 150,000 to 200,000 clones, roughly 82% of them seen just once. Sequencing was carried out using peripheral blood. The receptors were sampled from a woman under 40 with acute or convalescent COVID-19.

This CDR3 is CASSFRGTRDYNEQFF. In DNA, the CDR3 is TGTGCCAGCAGTTTTAGGGGGACTAGGGACTACAATGAGCAGTTCTTC. This chain links TRBV27 with TRBJ2-1; 8 bases are shared with TRBD2. CDR1 and CDR2 from the germline V gene are MNHEY and SMNVEV (reference sequence). V shed 3 bases, J shed 3 bases, and the junction held 7 bases outside the gene matches. This CDR3 contains 16 residues.

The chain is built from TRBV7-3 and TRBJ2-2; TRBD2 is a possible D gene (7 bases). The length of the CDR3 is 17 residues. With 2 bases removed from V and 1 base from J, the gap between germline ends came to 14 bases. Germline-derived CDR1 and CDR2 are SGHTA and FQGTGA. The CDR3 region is CASSLLPGGKNTGELFF. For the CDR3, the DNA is TGTGCCAGCAGCTTACTTCCGGGGGGCAAGAACACCGGGGAGCTGTTTTTT.

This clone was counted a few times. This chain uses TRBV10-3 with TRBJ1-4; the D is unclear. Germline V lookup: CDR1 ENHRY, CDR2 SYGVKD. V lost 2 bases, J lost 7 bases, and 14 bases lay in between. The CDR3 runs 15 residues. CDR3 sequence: CAISEEEGVFEKLFF. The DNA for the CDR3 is TGTGCCATCAGTGAGGAGGAGGGCGTGTTTGAAAAACTGTTTTTT.

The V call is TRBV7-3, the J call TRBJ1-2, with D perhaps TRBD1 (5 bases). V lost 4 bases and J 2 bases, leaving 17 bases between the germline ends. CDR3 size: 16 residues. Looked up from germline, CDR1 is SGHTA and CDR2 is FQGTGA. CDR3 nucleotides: TGTGCCAGCAGCTCGGGGGTTAGTCCCGGAAACTATGGCTACACCTTC. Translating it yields CASSSGVSPGNYGYTF.

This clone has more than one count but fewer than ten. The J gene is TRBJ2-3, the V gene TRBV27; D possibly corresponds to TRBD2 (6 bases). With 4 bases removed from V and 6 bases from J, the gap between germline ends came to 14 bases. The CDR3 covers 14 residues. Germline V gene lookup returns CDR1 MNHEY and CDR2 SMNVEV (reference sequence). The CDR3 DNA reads TGTGCCAGCAGTTCATACGGGGGAGTTGATACGCAGTATTTT. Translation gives CASSSYGGVDTQYF.

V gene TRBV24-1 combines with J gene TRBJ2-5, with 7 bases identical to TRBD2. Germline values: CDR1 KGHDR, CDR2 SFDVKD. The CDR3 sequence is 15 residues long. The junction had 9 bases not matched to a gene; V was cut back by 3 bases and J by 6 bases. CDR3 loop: CATSDTRTSQQTQYF. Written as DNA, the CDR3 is TGTGCCACCAGTGATACACGGACTAGTCAACAGACCCAGTACTTC.

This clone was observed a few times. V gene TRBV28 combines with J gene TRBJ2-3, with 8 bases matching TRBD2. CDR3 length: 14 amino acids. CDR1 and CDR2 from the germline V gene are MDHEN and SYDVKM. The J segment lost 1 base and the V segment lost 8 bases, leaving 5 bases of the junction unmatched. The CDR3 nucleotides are TGTGCCAGCTTACCGCGGGGGGGCACAGATACGCAGTATTTT. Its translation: CASLPRGGTDTQYF.

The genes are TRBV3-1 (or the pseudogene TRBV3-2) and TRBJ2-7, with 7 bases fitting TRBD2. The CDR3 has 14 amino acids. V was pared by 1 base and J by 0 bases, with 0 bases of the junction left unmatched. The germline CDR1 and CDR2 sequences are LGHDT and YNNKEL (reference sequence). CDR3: CASSQVAGSYEQYF. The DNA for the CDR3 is TGTGCCAGCAGCCAAGTAGCGGGCTCCTACGAGCAGTACTTC.

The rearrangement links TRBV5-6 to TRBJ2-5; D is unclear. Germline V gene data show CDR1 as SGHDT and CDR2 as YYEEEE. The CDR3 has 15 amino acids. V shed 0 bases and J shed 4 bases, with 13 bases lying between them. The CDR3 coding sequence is TGTGCCAGCAGCTTGGCCTGGTCGGGTATAGAGACCCAGTACTTC. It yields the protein CASSLAWSGIETQYF. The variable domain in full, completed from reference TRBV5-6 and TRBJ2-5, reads DAGVTQSPTHLIKTRGQQVTLRCSPKSGHDTVSWYQQALGQGPQFIFQYYEEEERQRGNFPDRFSGHQFPNYSSELNVNALLLGDSALYLCASSLAWSGIETQYFGPGTRLLVL.

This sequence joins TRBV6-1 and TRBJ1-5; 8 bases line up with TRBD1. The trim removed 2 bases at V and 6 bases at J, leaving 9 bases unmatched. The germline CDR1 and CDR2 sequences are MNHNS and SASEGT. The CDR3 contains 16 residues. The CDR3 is CASSEYIGTGGQPQHF. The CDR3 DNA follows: TGTGCCAGCAGTGAATATATAGGAACAGGGGGTCAGCCCCAGCATTTT.

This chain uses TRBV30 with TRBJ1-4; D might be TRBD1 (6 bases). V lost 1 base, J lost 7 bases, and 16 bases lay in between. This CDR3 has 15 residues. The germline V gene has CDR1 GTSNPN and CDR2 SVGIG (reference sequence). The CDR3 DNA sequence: TGTGCCTGGAGTGGCATGGGGGCGGTTGGTGAAAAACTGTTTTTT. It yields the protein CAWSGMGAVGEKLFF.

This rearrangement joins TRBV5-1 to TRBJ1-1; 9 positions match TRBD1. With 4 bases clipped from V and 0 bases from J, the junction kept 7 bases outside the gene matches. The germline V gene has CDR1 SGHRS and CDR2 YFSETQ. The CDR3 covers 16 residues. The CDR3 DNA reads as TGCGCCAGCAGCACTCTTGGGACAGGGATGAACACTGAAGCTTTCTTT. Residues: CASSTLGTGMNTEAFF.

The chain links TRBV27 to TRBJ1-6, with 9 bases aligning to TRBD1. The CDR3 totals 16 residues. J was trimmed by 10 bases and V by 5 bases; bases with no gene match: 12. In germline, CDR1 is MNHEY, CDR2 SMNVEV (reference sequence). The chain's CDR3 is CASSLDWPGQGSPLHF. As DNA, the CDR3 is TGTGCCAGCAGTCTTGATTGGCCGGGACAGGGATCACCCCTCCACTTT.

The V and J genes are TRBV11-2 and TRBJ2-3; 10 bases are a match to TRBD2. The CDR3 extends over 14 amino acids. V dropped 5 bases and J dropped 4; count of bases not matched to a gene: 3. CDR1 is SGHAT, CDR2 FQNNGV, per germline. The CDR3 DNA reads TGTGCCAGCAGCGCCACTAGCGGGGCAGATACGCAGTATTTT. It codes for CASSATSGADTQYF.

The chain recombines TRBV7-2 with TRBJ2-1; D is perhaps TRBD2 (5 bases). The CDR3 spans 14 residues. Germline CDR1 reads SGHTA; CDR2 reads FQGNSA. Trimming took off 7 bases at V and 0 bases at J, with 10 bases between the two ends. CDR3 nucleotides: TGTGCCAGCATGGGGAGTAGCTCCTACAATGAGCAGTTCTTC. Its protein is CASMGSSSYNEQFF.

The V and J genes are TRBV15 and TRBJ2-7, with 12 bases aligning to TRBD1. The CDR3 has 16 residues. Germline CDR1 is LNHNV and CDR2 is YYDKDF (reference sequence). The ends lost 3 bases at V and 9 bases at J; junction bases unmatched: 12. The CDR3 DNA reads TGTGCCACCAGCAGCTCCCGGGGGACAGGGGGCGCGAGGCAGTACTTC. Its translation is CATSSSRGTGGARQYF. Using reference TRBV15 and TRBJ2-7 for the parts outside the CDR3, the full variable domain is DAMVIQNPRYQVTQFGKPVTLSCSQTLNHNVMYWYQQKSSQAPKLLFHYYDKDFNNEADTPDNFQSRRPNTSFCFLDIRSPGLGDTAMYLCATSSSRGTGGARQYFGPGTRLTVT.

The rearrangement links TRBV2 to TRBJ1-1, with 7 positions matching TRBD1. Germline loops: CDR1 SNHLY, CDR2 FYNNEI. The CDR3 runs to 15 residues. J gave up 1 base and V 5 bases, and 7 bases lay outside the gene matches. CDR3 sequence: CASSPRQGSNTEAFF. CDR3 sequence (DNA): TGTGCCAGCAGTCCACGACAGGGCTCGAACACTGAAGCTTTCTTT.

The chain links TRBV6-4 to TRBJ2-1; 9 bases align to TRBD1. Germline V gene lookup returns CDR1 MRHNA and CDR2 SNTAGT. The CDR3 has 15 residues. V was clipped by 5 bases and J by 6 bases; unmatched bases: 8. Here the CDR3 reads CASSSSRDRVNEQFF. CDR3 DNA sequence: TGTGCCAGCAGTAGCAGCCGGGACAGGGTCAATGAGCAGTTCTTC.

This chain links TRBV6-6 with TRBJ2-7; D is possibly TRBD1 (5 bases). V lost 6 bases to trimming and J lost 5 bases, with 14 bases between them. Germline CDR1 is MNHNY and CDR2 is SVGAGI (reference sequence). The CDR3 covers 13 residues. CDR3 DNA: TGTGCCAGCAGCCCCTTGGCAGGGAACGAGCAGTACTTC. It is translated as CASSPLAGNEQYF.

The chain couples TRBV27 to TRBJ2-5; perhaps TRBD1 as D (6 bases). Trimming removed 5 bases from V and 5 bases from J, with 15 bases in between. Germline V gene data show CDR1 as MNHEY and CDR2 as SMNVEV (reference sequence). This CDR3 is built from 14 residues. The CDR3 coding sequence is TGTGCCAGCAGTCCACAGGGTCCGGGGGAGACCCAGTACTTC. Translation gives CASSPQGPGETQYF.